This TCR beta chain is drawn from a study of blood T cell repertoires in COVID-19. Study as a whole: PBMCs, B-cell-depleted T cells, or T cells provided the cDNA or gDNA that made up the material.

Method: immunoSEQ multiplex PCR; TCRdb's copy keeps in-frame clones and lacks some. The sample lists approximately 280,000 clones; almost 90% were seen once. This CDR3 has 15 amino acids. The trim removed 4 bases at V and 2 bases at J, leaving 8 bases unmatched. Germline assignment: CDR1 SGHNT and CDR2 YYREEE (reference sequence). Sequences were obtained from PBMCs or T cells enriched from blood (not recorded which). This chain joins TRBV5-4 and TRBJ1-2, with 7 bases matching TRBD1. This clonotype originated in a woman aged 18 to 35 with acute COVID-19. The CDR3 DNA sequence: TGTGCCAGCAGCCCGACAGGGACCAGGAACTATGGCTACACCTTC. Protein product: CASSPTGTRNYGYTF.